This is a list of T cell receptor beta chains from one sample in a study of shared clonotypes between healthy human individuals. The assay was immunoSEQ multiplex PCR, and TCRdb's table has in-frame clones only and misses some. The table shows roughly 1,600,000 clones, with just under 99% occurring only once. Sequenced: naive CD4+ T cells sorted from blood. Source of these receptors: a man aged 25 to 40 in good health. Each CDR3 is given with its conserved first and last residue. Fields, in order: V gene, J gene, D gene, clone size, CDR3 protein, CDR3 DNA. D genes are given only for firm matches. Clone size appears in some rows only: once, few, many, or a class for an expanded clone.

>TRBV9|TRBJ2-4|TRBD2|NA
CASSAELRTSGTDIQYF
TGTGCCAGCAGCGCCGAACTTAGGACTAGCGGGACTGACATTCAGTACTTC
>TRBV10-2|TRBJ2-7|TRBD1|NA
CASSERRDRGLYEQYF
TGCGCCAGCAGTGAACGCCGGGACAGGGGGCTCTACGAGCAGTACTTC
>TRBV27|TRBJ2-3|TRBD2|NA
CASSFLAGGLGPTDTQYF
TGTGCCAGCAGTTTTCTAGCGGGAGGGCTCGGCCCCACAGATACGCAGTATTTT
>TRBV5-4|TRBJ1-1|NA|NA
CASSPTQQGWYTEAFF
TGTGCCAGCAGCCCGACCCAGCAGGGGTGGTACACTGAAGCTTTCTTT
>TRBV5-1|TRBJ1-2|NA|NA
CASSLLQGESGYTF
TGCGCCAGCAGCTTGCTACAGGGTGAGAGTGGCTACACCTTC
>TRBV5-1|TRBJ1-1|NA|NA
CASSPPQGSKTTEAFF
TGCGCCAGCAGCCCACCCCAGGGTTCTAAGACCACTGAAGCTTTCTTT
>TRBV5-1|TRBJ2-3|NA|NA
CASSLVLAADTQYF
TGCGCCAGCAGCTTGGTACTAGCAGCCGATACGCAGTATTTT
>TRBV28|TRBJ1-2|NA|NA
CASTRRTAHYGYTF
TGTGCCAGCACTCGCCGGACAGCCCACTATGGCTACACCTTC
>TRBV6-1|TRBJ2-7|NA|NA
CASSIVVPYEQYF
TGTGCCAGCAGCATAGTGGTCCCCTACGAGCAGTACTTC
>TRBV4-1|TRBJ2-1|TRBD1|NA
CASSQADRGSHEQFF
TGCGCCAGCAGCCAAGCGGACAGGGGGTCCCATGAGCAGTTCTTC
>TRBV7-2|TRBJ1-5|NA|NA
CASSLVTQGRGNQPQHF
TGTGCCAGCAGCTTAGTCACTCAGGGTCGCGGCAATCAGCCCCAGCATTTT
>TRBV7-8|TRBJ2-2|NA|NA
CASSLDLRVGELFF
TGTGCCAGCAGCTTAGATCTCAGGGTCGGGGAGCTGTTTTTT
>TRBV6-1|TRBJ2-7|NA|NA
CASSEIYEQYF
TGTGCCAGCAGTGAAATATACGAGCAGTACTTC
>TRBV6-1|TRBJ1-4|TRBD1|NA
CASNFGTVNEKLFF
TGTGCCAGCAACTTCGGGACAGTTAATGAAAAACTGTTTTTT
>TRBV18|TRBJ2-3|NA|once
CASSLGAQYF
TGTGCCAGCTCACTAGGTGCGCAGTATTTT
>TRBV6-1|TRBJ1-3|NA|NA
CAATVISGNTIYF
TGTGCCGCGACAGTGATATCTGGAAACACCATATATTTT
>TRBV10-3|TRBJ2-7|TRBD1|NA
CAISERDRGSYEQYF
TGTGCCATCAGTGAGAGGGACAGAGGCTCCTACGAGCAGTACTTC
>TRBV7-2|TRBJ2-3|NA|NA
CASSLEVYTDTQYF
TGTGCCAGCAGCTTAGAGGTCTACACAGATACGCAGTATTTT
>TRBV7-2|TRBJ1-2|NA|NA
CASSPGRRSLNYGYTF
TGTGCCAGCAGCCCGGGGCGCCGGAGCCTTAACTATGGCTACACCTTC
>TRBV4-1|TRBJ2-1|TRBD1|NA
CASSQDLGTGNEQFF
TGCGCCAGCAGCCAAGATCTGGGGACAGGCAATGAGCAGTTCTTC
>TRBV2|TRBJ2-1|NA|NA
CASSEGTLYNEQFF
TGTGCCAGCAGTGAAGGGACCCTATACAATGAGCAGTTCTTC
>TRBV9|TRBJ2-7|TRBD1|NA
CASSVGTGDGYEQYF
TGTGCCAGCAGCGTAGGGACAGGGGACGGGTACGAGCAGTACTTC
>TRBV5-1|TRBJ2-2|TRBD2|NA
CASSFGGIGTGELFF
TGCGCCAGCAGCTTCGGGGGGATTGGCACCGGGGAGCTGTTTTTT
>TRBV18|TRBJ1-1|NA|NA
CASSPSRARRSEAFF
TGTGCCAGCTCACCAAGCCGGGCCAGGCGTTCTGAAGCTTTCTTT
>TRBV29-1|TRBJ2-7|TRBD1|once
CSVEDRGTGSVSSYEQYF
TGCAGCGTTGAAGATCGGGGGACAGGGTCGGTTAGCTCCTACGAGCAGTACTTC
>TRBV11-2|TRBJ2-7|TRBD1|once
CASSLLGTVIYEQYF
TGTGCCAGCAGCTTACTCGGGACAGTGATTTACGAGCAGTACTTC